A selection of T cell receptor beta chains follows, all from one sample in a study of beta chain features in type 1 diabetes. TCRdb's table, derived via immunoSEQ multiplex PCR, lists solely in-frame clones and lacks some. The sample lists 970,000 or so clones, around a sixth seen once, with roughly 0.025% in the top ten. Source material: naive CD4+ T cells from blood. These receptors were collected from a woman between 18 and 30 years old in good health. CDR3s include the opening cysteine and the closing phenylalanine or tryptophan. Each record gives: V gene, J gene, clone size, D gene, CDR3 protein, CDR3 DNA. D genes are given only for firm matches. Rows give clone size only sometimes, using once, few, many, or a class for an expanded clone.

>TRBV5-1|TRBJ1-2|-|-
CASSLEGARGYTF
TGCGCCAGCAGCTTGGAAGGGGCGCGAGGCTACACCTTC
>TRBV11-3|TRBJ2-1|few|TRBD1
CASSQQGNNEQFF
TGTGCCAGCAGCCAACAGGGGAACAATGAGCAGTTCTTC
>TRBV5-4|TRBJ1-1|-|-
CASSLNRDPLAFF
TGTGCCAGCAGCTTAAACCGGGACCCACTAGCTTTCTTT
>TRBV18|TRBJ2-1|-|TRBD1
CASSPLGQGAYNEQFF
TGTGCCAGCTCACCATTGGGACAGGGGGCGTACAATGAGCAGTTCTTC
>TRBV7-9|TRBJ2-7|-|TRBD1
CASSFLGGTYEQYF
TGTGCCAGCAGCTTTCTAGGGGGCACCTACGAGCAGTACTTC
>TRBV11-2|TRBJ2-3|-|-
CASSFETARTDTQYF
TGTGCCAGCAGCTTCGAGACAGCCCGCACAGATACGCAGTATTTT
>TRBV25-1|TRBJ1-5|-|-
CASSEGYQPQHF
TGTGCCAGCAGTGAAGGGTATCAGCCCCAGCATTTT
>TRBV25-1|TRBJ2-5|-|TRBD2
CASRKAGGGRETQYF
TGTGCCAGCAGAAAAGCGGGAGGGGGGCGGGAGACCCAGTACTTC
>TRBV5-1|TRBJ2-2|few|-
CASRQGVNTGELFF
TGCGCCAGCAGACAGGGAGTGAACACCGGGGAGCTGTTTTTT
>TRBV12-5|TRBJ2-5|-|TRBD2
CASGFGGVETQYF
TGTGCTAGTGGTTTTGGGGGGGTCGAGACCCAGTACTTC
>TRBV6-6|TRBJ1-1|few|-
CASRSTANTEAFF
TGTGCCAGCAGGTCAACAGCGAACACTGAAGCTTTCTTT
>TRBV7-9|TRBJ2-7|-|-
CASSTRTEDSYEQYF
TGTGCCAGCAGCACCCGGACAGAAGATTCCTACGAGCAGTACTTC
>TRBV28|TRBJ2-7|-|-
CASSLSGYEQYF
TGTGCCAGCAGTTTATCCGGCTACGAGCAGTACTTC
>TRBV19|TRBJ2-3|-|TRBD2
CASKGGLAADTQYF
TGTGCCAGTAAAGGGGGACTAGCGGCAGATACGCAGTATTTT
>TRBV7-9|TRBJ2-5|many|-
CASDRGETQYF
TGTGCCAGCGACCGGGGGGAGACCCAGTACTTC
>TRBV9|TRBJ2-5|few|-
CASSLGSYLQETQYF
TGTGCCAGCAGCCTCGGATCTTACCTCCAAGAGACCCAGTACTTC
>TRBV25-1|TRBJ1-1|few|-
CASSDPHGYRAEAFF
TGTGCCAGCAGTGACCCTCACGGGTATCGAGCTGAAGCTTTCTTT
>TRBV7-2|TRBJ2-3|few|TRBD2
CASSLASGLAADTQYF
TGTGCCAGCAGCTTAGCGTCGGGACTAGCGGCAGATACGCAGTATTTT
>TRBV6-5|TRBJ2-5|few|-
CASSYGQRETQYF
TGTGCCAGCAGTTACGGACAACGAGAGACCCAGTACTTC
>TRBV28|TRBJ2-7|few|-
CASSKRTYEQYF
TGTGCCAGCAGCAAACGAACCTACGAGCAGTACTTC
>TRBV18|TRBJ2-2|-|-
CASSPRNTGYGGELFF
TGTGCCAGCTCGCCCCGAAACACGGGTTACGGCGGGGAGCTGTTTTTT
>TRBV5-6|TRBJ1-2|few|TRBD1
CASSDRDRVTYGYTF
TGTGCCAGCAGCGACCGGGACAGGGTAACCTATGGCTACACCTTC
>TRBV7-9|TRBJ2-3|-|TRBD2
CASSPGLHTDTQYF
TGTGCCAGCAGCCCGGGACTACACACAGATACGCAGTATTTT
>TRBV13|TRBJ2-1|few|-
CASSFRGLSSYNEQFF
TGTGCCAGCAGCTTCCGGGGGCTCAGCTCCTACAATGAGCAGTTCTTC
>TRBV4-3|TRBJ2-1|-|TRBD2
CASSQETSGFYNEQFF
TGCGCCAGCAGCCAAGAGACTAGCGGGTTCTACAATGAGCAGTTCTTC
>TRBV7-2|TRBJ2-5|-|-
CASSYQTGQETQYF
TGTGCCAGCAGCTACCAGACAGGCCAAGAGACCCAGTACTTC
>TRBV7-2|TRBJ1-1|-|TRBD1
CASSLLGGAGTEAFF
TGTGCCAGCAGCTTACTAGGGGGCGCGGGGACTGAAGCTTTCTTT
>TRBV2|TRBJ1-5|-|TRBD1
CASRDRSNQPQHF
TGTGCCAGCAGGGACAGGAGCAATCAACCCCAGCATTTT
>TRBV28|TRBJ2-3|once|-
CASSFYRYSTDTQYF
TGTGCCAGCAGTTTCTACCGGTATAGCACAGATACGCAGTATTTT
>TRBV28|TRBJ2-5|few|-
CASSLLEETQYF
TGTGCCAGCAGTTTACTAGAAGAGACCCAGTACTTC
>TRBV7-3|TRBJ2-1|few|-
CASSLTGEQNEQFF
TGTGCCAGCAGCTTAACTGGGGAGCAGAATGAGCAGTTCTTC
>TRBV2|TRBJ2-1|few|-
CASSKVPVREQFF
TGTGCCAGCAGCAAGGTCCCGGTTCGAGAGCAGTTCTTC
>TRBV9|TRBJ1-2|-|-
CASSVLTAGSTNYGYTF
TGTGCCAGCAGCGTACTGACAGCCGGGTCAACTAACTATGGCTACACCTTC
>TRBV7-8|TRBJ2-3|few|-
CASSPARGRDTDTQYF
TGTGCCAGCAGCCCAGCACGCGGACGGGACACAGATACGCAGTATTTT
>TRBV18|TRBJ2-7|few|TRBD2
CASSQNSGALLDEQYF
TGTGCCAGCTCGCAGAATAGCGGGGCCCTGCTCGACGAGCAGTACTTC
>TRBV7-3|TRBJ2-1|few|TRBD2
CASSLSTSGNNEQFF
TGTGCCAGCAGCCTCTCGACTAGCGGAAACAATGAGCAGTTCTTC
>TRBV4-3|TRBJ1-5|few|TRBD1
CASSQGPGQGGFQHF
TGCGCCAGCAGCCAAGGACCCGGACAGGGGGGATTCCAGCATTTT
>TRBV18|TRBJ2-7|few|TRBD1
CASSLSGQGGYEQYF
TGTGCCAGCTCACTGTCGGGACAGGGAGGGTACGAGCAGTACTTC
>TRBV9|TRBJ2-2|-|-
CASSDLDYKAGELFF
TGTGCCAGCAGCGACCTGGACTATAAGGCCGGGGAGCTGTTTTTT
>TRBV5-1|TRBJ1-4|-|-
CASSAGTGEKLFF
TGCGCCAGCAGCGCGGGGACGGGAGAAAAACTGTTTTTT
>TRBV6-5|TRBJ2-1|few|-
CASSYDSYNEQFF
TGTGCCAGCAGTTACGACTCTTACAATGAGCAGTTCTTC
>TRBV27|TRBJ1-5|-|-
CASSLFKGEHNQPQHF
TGTGCCAGCAGTTTATTTAAGGGGGAACACAATCAGCCCCAGCATTTT
>TRBV29-1|TRBJ2-6|few|-
CSVGRTRGANVLTF
TGCAGCGTCGGCCGGACACGTGGGGCCAACGTCCTGACTTTC
>TRBV29-1|TRBJ2-1|few|-
CSVGSVIGYNEQFF
TGCAGCGTTGGTAGCGTTATCGGCTACAATGAGCAGTTCTTC
>TRBV25-1|TRBJ1-1|-|-
CASSGRYNGAATETFF
TGTGCCAGCAGTGGACGATATAATGGGGCGGCCACTGAAACTTTCTTT
>TRBV28|TRBJ1-4|-|-
CASSLSGQGSNEKLFF
TGTGCCAGCAGTTTATCGGGGCAAGGGTCTAATGAAAAACTGTTTTTT
>TRBV5-1|TRBJ1-4|-|-
CASSGGSGEKLFF
TGCGCCAGCAGCGGGGGTAGCGGCGAAAAACTGTTTTTT
>TRBV10-3|TRBJ2-5|-|TRBD1
CAISQQGKKGETQYF
TGTGCCATCAGCCAACAGGGGAAGAAGGGAGAGACCCAGTACTTC
>TRBV7-9|TRBJ1-4|-|-
CASSTGSNEKLFF
TGTGCCAGCAGCACAGGGTCTAATGAAAAACTGTTTTTT
>TRBV20-1|TRBJ1-1|-|TRBD1
CSARTGAEAFF
TGCAGTGCCCGGACAGGGGCCGAAGCTTTCTTT
>TRBV4-2|TRBJ1-5|few|-
CASSQVSGGPDQPQHF
TGTGCCAGCAGCCAAGTGTCCGGGGGCCCCGATCAGCCCCAGCATTTT
>TRBV7-9|TRBJ2-5|-|-
CASSFSRDQETQYF
TGTGCCAGCAGCTTTTCGCGGGACCAAGAGACCCAGTACTTC
>TRBV7-9|TRBJ2-7|-|-
CASSFIRGRERVEQYF
TGTGCCAGCAGCTTCATTCGGGGCAGGGAAAGGGTCGAGCAGTACTTC
>TRBV28|TRBJ2-1|-|-
CATYSYNEQFF
TGTGCCACCTACAGTTACAATGAGCAGTTCTTC
>TRBV4-3|TRBJ2-3|few|-
CASSLGPQGADTQYF
TGCGCCAGCAGCTTGGGGCCTCAAGGGGCAGATACGCAGTATTTT
>TRBV19|TRBJ1-5|-|TRBD1
CASSITTGFRSNQPQHF
TGTGCCAGTAGTATAACGACAGGGTTCCGAAGCAATCAGCCCCAGCATTTT
>TRBV5-1|TRBJ2-1|few|TRBD1
CASSDRGGPYNEQFF
TGCGCCAGCAGCGACAGGGGCGGCCCCTACAATGAGCAGTTCTTC
>TRBV7-2|TRBJ1-3|-|-
CASSPQGMTGNTIYF
TGTGCCAGCAGCCCACAGGGAATGACGGGAAACACCATATATTTT
>TRBV7-8|TRBJ2-1|few|-
CASRPYWANEQFF
TGTGCCAGCAGGCCGTACTGGGCAAACGAGCAGTTCTTC
>TRBV7-2|TRBJ2-3|-|TRBD2
CASSLGTSGRASTDTQYF
TGTGCCAGCAGCCTCGGGACTAGCGGGAGAGCAAGCACAGATACGCAGTATTTT